This T cell receptor beta chain is from a study of CD8 T cells in ankylosing spondylitis. Study findings and constraints: Reactive arthritis synovial fluid and blood were previously reported to contain some motif variants.

This CDR3 is 15 amino acids long. V gave up 3 bases and J gave up 6 bases; unmatched junction bases: 4. CDR1 and CDR2 from the germline V gene are PRHDT and FYEKMQ (reference sequence). Libraries for TCR beta were made by quantitative 5'-RACE with molecular barcodes. TCRdb called the 5' RACE reads again in MiXCR, with one record for every CDR3 protein. The sample yields 25,000 to 35,000 distinct CDR3 sequences, less than 40% seen once. About this clonotype: Its antigen is unidentified.

The rearrangement joins TRBV13 to TRBJ2-1; 11 bases match TRBD2. This sequence originates from a male donor with ankylosing spondylitis. Sequenced input: synovial fluid, either unsorted or a sorted T cell fraction (not recorded which). The CDR3 DNA follows: TGTGCCAGCAGCTTTAGCGGGAGGGCCCTCAATGAGCAGTTCTTC. This gives the protein CASSFSGRALNEQFF.